These 13 T cell receptor beta chains were sequenced from one sample in a study of T cell responses to AZD1222 COVID-19 vaccine (dated by TCRdb to the early 2020s). Preparation of the library involved the immunoSEQ multiplex PCR assay. TCRdb carries this immuneACCESS record with in-frame sequences only. Its versions omit some clonotypes, under half of them owing to an unresolved V gene in the studies checked, with the rest unexplained. A total of about 97,000 clones appear in this sample, about 88% of them only once. The ten largest clones take up roughly 3% of the sample. The label giving this sample's time point can be read as: baseline before first vaccination. This specimen was peripheral blood, taken on day 0 of AZD1222 vaccination. The receptor source for this set is an adult in good health.

CDR3: CASSQAGGHTEAFF. In DNA, the CDR3 is TGCGCCAGCAGCCAAGCCGGGGGACACACTGAAGCTTTCTTT. The J gene is TRBJ1-1, the V gene TRBV4-1, with D possibly matching TRBD1 (5 bases). The CDR3 is 14 residues long. Trimming took 1 base from V and 3 from J, leaving 9 bases between them. From germline, CDR1 is MGHRA and CDR2 YSYEKL.

This rearrangement joins TRBV5-6 to TRBJ1-1, with TRBD1 as a possible D gene (5 bases). This CDR3 has 15 residues. Germline lookup yields CDR1 SGHDT and CDR2 YYEEEE. V gave up 4 bases and J gave up 0 bases, with 13 bases separating them. The CDR3 sequence: CASSTGDVLNTEAFF. The CDR3 DNA sequence: TGTGCCAGCAGCACCGGGGACGTTTTGAACACTGAAGCTTTCTTT.

The V call is TRBV7-2, the J call TRBJ1-4; maybe TRBD1 (6 bases). Between the trimmed V and J ends, which lost 5 bases and 5 bases, there was a span of 21 bases. This CDR3 is 17 amino acids long. CDR1 and CDR2 from the germline V gene are SGHTA and FQGNSA. CDR3 amino acids: CASSPRGGRDLNEKLFF. The DNA for the CDR3 is TGTGCCAGCAGCCCTAGAGGGGGGCGCGACTTGAATGAAAAACTGTTTTTT. The variable domain in full, with the rest retrieved from reference TRBV7-2 and TRBJ1-4, is GAGVSQSPSNKVTEKGKDVELRCDPISGHTALYWYRQSLGQGLEFLIYFQGNSAPDKSGLPSDRFSAERTGGSVSTLTIQRTQQEDSAVYLCASSPRGGRDLNEKLFFGSGTQLSVL.

CDR3 amino acids: CASASGGPSGLDTQYF. The CDR3 DNA is TGCGCCAGCGCTAGCGGGGGGCCGAGCGGACTAGATACGCAGTATTTT. This sequence joins TRBV10-2 and TRBJ2-3; 11 bases are shared with TRBD2. The CDR3 runs 16 residues. Germline V gives CDR1 WSHSY, CDR2 SAAADI. V lost 8 bases to trimming and J lost 5 bases; unmatched junction nucleotides: 12.

The chain couples TRBV28 to TRBJ1-5; 8 positions agree with TRBD1. V shed 5 bases and J 5 bases; nucleotides not matched to a gene: 5. The germline V gene encodes CDR1 MDHEN and CDR2 SYDVKM. There are 14 residues in the CDR3. CDR3 bases: TGTGCCAGCAGTCTGACAGGGGACTATCAGCCCCAGCATTTT. Translating it yields CASSLTGDYQPQHF.

This sequence joins TRBV30 and TRBJ2-7, with 8 bases that match TRBD1. Germline-derived CDR1 and CDR2 are GTSNPN and SVGIG (reference sequence). The CDR3 extends over 13 amino acids. V was pared by 5 bases and J by 1 base, with 4 bases of the junction left unmatched. The CDR3 DNA sequence: TGTGCCTGGGACAGGGGTGGATCCTACGAGCAGTACTTC. Residues: CAWDRGGSYEQYF.

This sequence joins TRBV7-9 and TRBJ2-3; 10 nucleotides align to TRBD2. Trimming took 5 bases from V and 11 from J; bases not matched to a gene: 4. The CDR3 has 12 residues. CDR1 and CDR2 (germline): SEHNR, FQNEAQ (reference sequence). CDR3 protein: CASSHASGGQYF. The CDR3 DNA reads TGTGCCAGCAGCCATGCTAGCGGGGGGCAGTATTTT.

In this sample, this clone turned up once. This sequence joins TRBV2 and TRBJ1-2, with D uncertain. The CDR3 is 11 residues long. CDR1 SNHLY and CDR2 FYNNEI come from the germline V gene. V lost 7 bases and J 2 bases, leaving 5 bases between the germline ends. The CDR3 protein is CASTANYGYTF. The CDR3 DNA follows: TGTGCCAGCACCGCGAACTATGGCTACACCTTC. Combining the CDR3 with reference TRBV2 and TRBJ1-2 gives the whole variable domain EPEVTQTPSHQVTQMGQEVILRCVPISNHLYFYWYRQILGQKVEFLVSFYNNEISEKSEIFDDQFSVERPDGSNFTLKIRSTKLEDSAMYFCASTANYGYTFGSGTRLTVV.

The V and J genes are TRBV29-1 and TRBJ1-4; the match to TRBD1 covers 9 bases. The J segment lost 5 bases and the V segment lost 7 bases, leaving 8 bases of the junction unmatched. Germline CDR1 SQVTM, CDR2 ANQGSEA. The CDR3 sequence is 14 residues long. As DNA, the CDR3 is TGCAGCGCAGGCGGGGGGACAGGGAATGAAAAACTGTTTTTT. Translation: CSAGGGTGNEKLFF.

The chain carries TRBV18 and TRBJ2-1, with TRBD2 identical over 15 bases. Germline V gene lookup returns CDR1 KGHSH and CDR2 LQKENI. V was clipped by 4 bases and J by 6 bases; unmatched bases: 4. There are 16 residues in the CDR3. The CDR3 loop reads CASSHPGLAGGNEQFF. DNA for the CDR3: TGTGCCAGCTCACACCCGGGACTAGCGGGGGGCAATGAGCAGTTCTTC.

This chain uses TRBV10-3 with TRBJ2-1; D gene uncertain. V gave up 10 bases and J gave up 0 bases, with 16 bases separating them. The CDR3 contains 15 residues. The germline V gene has CDR1 ENHRY and CDR2 SYGVKD. The CDR3 loop reads CATHRGVPSYNEQFF. The CDR3, as DNA: TGTGCCACCCACCGTGGGGTACCCTCCTACAATGAGCAGTTCTTC.

The genes are TRBV10-2 and TRBJ1-5; possible D gene TRBD1, 5 bases. CDR1 WSHSY and CDR2 SAAADI come from the germline V gene. Trimming stripped 8 bases from V and 1 base from J, with 9 bases between. The CDR3 is made up of 13 amino acids. The CDR3 DNA reads TGCGCCAGCGGGGACGGAAGCAATCAGCCCCAGCATTTT. This sequence encodes CASGDGSNQPQHF.

The V call is TRBV19, the J call TRBJ1-5; unclear D gene. Germline CDR1 LNHDA, CDR2 SQIVND (reference sequence). V lost 1 base and J 7 bases, leaving 17 bases between the germline ends. This CDR3 comprises 16 residues. The CDR3 sequence: CASSIAGGGGKQPQHF. The DNA of the CDR3 is TGTGCCAGTAGTATAGCGGGAGGTGGAGGTAAGCAGCCCCAGCATTTT. Complete variable domain (other parts from reference TRBV19 and TRBJ1-5): DGGITQSPKYLFRKEGQNVTLSCEQNLNHDAMYWYRQDPGQGLRLIYYSQIVNDFQKGDIAEGYSVSREKKESFPLTVTSAQKNPTAFYLCASSIAGGGGKQPQHFGDGTRLSIL.